This is a list of T cell receptor beta chains from one sample in a study of a mutant IDH1 vaccine in newly diagnosed glioma. Here immunoSEQ multiplex PCR was the method, and the copy in TCRdb shows in-frame clones only, minus some. The repertoire has 60,000 or so clones, approximately 81% of them found once; the top ten carry roughly 4%. Their antigen targets remain unknown. The source material was PBMCs, sampled from a glioma patient whose treatment included an IDH1 peptide vaccine. The receptors shown here come from a man aged 25-45 years with glioma. CDR3s include the opening cysteine and the closing phenylalanine or tryptophan. D genes are given only for firm matches. Where a row states a size, it is once, few, many or the class of an expanded clone; other rows omit it.

>TRBD1|TRBJ1-6|TRBV2|-
TGTGCCAGCAGTGACAAAAGACAGGGTATTTATTCACCCCTCCACTTT
CASSDKRQGIYSPLHF
>-|TRBJ2-5|TRBV7-9|-
TGTGCCAGCAGCTCGACAGGTCAAGAGACCCAGTACTTC
CASSSTGQETQYF
>TRBD2|TRBJ2-7|TRBV5-4|-
TGTGCCAGCAGCTTGTGGGCGGGGGGACCTTTAAAGAACTCTTTC
CASSLWAGGPLKNSF
>-|TRBJ1-3|TRBV19|-
TGTGCCAGTGAAGACACCTCTGGAAACACCATATATTTT
CASEDTSGNTIYF
>-|TRBJ1-1|TRBV4-1|few
TGCGCCAGCAGCCAAGGAAATCCGGTTTTTGGCACTGAAGCTTTCTTT
CASSQGNPVFGTEAFF
>-|TRBJ2-7|TRBV4-2|-
TGTGCCAGCAGCCAAGATCAGCGGACATCGAGGGAGCAGTACTTC
CASSQDQRTSREQYF
>-|TRBJ1-1|TRBV28|-
TGTGCCAGCAGTTTATTATGGGGGGCTGAAGCTTTCTTT
CASSLLWGAEAFF
>-|TRBJ2-7|TRBV27|-
TGTGCCAGCAGTTTACTGGCGGGGACCCCCTACGAGCAGTACTTC
CASSLLAGTPYEQYF
>TRBD1|TRBJ2-3|TRBV7-6|-
TGTGCCAGCAGCCCGGACAGGGTCACAGATACGCAGTATTTT
CASSPDRVTDTQYF
>-|TRBJ1-1|TRBV18|-
TGTGCCAGCTCACCACGGAGGACAGAGACTGAAGCTTTCTTT
CASSPRRTETEAFF
>-|TRBJ1-5|TRBV9|few
TGTGCCAGCAGCTCTACCGACAGTTCCTATCAGCCCCAGCATTTT
CASSSTDSSYQPQHF
>-|TRBJ2-7|TRBV29-1|-
TGCAGCGTTGGCGGGACAGTCCTTTCCCCCTACGAGCAGTACTTC
CSVGGTVLSPYEQYF
>TRBD1|TRBJ2-7|TRBV19|-
TGTGCCAGTAGTATAACCTCCCGAGGACAGGGGTCCTACGAGCAGTACTTC
CASSITSRGQGSYEQYF
>-|TRBJ1-5|TRBV4-2|-
TGTGCCAGCAGCCCAAATCAGGGGCACCATAGCAATCAGCCCCAGCATTTT
CASSPNQGHHSNQPQHF
>TRBD1|TRBJ1-1|TRBV2|-
TGTGCCAGCAGTACATCCCGGGACAGGGTAAATACTGAAGCTTTCTTT
CASSTSRDRVNTEAFF
>-|TRBJ1-6|TRBV4-1|-
TGCGCCAGCAGCCAAGGTGGACAGAGCTCCTATAATTCACCCCTCCACTTT
CASSQGGQSSYNSPLHF
>-|TRBJ2-3|TRBV7-9|-
TGTGCCAGCAGCCGACGGACCTTCGGCACAGATACGCAGTATTTT
CASSRRTFGTDTQYF